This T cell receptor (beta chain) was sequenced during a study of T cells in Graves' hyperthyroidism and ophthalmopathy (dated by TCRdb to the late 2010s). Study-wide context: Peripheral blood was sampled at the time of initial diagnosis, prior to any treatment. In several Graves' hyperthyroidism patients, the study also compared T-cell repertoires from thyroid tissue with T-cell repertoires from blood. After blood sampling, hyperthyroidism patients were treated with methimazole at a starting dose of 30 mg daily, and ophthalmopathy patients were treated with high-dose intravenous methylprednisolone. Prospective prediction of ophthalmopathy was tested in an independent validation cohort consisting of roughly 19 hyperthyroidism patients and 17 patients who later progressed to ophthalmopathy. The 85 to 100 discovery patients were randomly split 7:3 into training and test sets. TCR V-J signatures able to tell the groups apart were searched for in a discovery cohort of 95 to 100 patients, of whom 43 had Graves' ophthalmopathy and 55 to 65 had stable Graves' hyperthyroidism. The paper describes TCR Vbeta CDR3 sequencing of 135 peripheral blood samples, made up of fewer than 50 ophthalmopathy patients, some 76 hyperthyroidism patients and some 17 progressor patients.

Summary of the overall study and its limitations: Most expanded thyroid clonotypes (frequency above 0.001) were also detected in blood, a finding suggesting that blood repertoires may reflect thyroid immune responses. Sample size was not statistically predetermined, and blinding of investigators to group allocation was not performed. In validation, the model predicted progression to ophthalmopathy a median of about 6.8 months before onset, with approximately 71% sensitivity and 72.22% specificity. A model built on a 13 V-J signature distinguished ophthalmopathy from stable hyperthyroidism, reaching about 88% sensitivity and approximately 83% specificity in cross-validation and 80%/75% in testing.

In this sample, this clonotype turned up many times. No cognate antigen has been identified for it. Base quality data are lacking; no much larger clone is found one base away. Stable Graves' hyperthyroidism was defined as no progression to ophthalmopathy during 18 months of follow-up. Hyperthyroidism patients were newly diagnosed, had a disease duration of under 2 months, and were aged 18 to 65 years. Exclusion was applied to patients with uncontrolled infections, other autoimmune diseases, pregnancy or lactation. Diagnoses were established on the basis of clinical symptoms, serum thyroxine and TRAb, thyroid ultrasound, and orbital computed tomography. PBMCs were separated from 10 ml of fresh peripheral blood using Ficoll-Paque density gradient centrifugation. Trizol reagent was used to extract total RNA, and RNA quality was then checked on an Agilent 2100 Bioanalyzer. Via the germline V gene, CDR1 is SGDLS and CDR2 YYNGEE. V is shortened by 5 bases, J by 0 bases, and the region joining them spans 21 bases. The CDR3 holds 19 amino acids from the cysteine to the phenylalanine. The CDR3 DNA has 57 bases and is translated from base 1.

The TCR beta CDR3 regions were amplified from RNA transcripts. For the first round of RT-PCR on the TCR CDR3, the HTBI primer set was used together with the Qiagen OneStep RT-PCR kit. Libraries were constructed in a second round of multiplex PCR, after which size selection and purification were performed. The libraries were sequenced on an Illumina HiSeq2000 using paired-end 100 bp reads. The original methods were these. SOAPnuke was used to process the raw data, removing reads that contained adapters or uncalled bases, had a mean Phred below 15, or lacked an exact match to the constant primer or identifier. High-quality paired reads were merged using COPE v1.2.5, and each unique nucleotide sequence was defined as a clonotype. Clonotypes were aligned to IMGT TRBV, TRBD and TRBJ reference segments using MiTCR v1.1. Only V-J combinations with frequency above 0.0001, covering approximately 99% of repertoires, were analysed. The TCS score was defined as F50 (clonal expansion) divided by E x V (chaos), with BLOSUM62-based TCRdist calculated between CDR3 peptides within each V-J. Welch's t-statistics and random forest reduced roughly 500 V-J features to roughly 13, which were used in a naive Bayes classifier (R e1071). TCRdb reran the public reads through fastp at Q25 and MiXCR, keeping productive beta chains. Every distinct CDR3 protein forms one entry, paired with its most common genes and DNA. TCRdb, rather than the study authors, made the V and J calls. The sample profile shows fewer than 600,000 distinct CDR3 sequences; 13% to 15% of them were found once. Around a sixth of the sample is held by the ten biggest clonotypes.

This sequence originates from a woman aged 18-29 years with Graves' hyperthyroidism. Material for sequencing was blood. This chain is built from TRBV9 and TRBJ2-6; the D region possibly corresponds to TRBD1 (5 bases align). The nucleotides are TGTGCCAGCAGTAACACCAGGAGTGGGGCCAACTCTGGGGCCAACGTCCTGACTTTC. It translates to CASSNTRSGANSGANVLTF.